The present TCR beta chain was sequenced within a study of low-dose radiotherapy and immunotherapy resistance in tumors. From germline, CDR1 is SGHNT and CDR2 YENEEA. V was trimmed by 2 bases and J by 1 base, leaving 9 bases between them. CDR3 length: 16 residues. Priming of first-strand cDNA relied on TRAV- and TRBV-specific primers (covering alpha and beta chains). Both a constant-region primer and a V-primer adapter served to amplify TCRs across roughly 20 PCR cycles. TCRdb re-called the reads through MiXCR, storing one row per CDR3 protein. The table shows roughly 19,000 distinct CDR3 sequences, with 74% occurring only once.

The sequence derives from a human donor with advanced metastatic prostate, ovarian, gallbladder or colorectal cancer (not recorded which). This table probably holds off-target reads from a library built for another chain. The chain has TRBV11-3 and TRBJ2-6; D unresolved. As DNA, the CDR3 is TGTGCCAGCAGCTTATACGTCCCTTCTGGGGCCAACGTCCTGACTTTC. This encodes CASSLYVPSGANVLTF.